Listed below are T cell receptor beta chains from one sample, sequenced in a study of cytomegalovirus exposure and HLA in healthy donors. Method: immunoSEQ multiplex PCR; TCRdb's copy keeps in-frame clones and lacks some. The sample carries about 190,000 clones, roughly 86% recorded once. The source material was PBMCs. These receptors originate from a man between 40 and 49 years old in good health and CMV-seropositive. CDR3s include the opening cysteine and the closing phenylalanine or tryptophan. A D gene is named only where the DNA matches it firmly. The listing skips clone size in some rows; elsewhere it reads once, few, many or a size class.

size: once; D: TRBD1; V: TRBV7-8; J: TRBJ1-5; length: 15; DNA: TGTGCCAGCAGCTTTTCGACAGGGGCCGGGCAGCCCCAGCATTTT; CDR3: CASSFSTGAGQPQHF
size: -; D: TRBD1; V: TRBV7-2; J: TRBJ1-2; length: 15; DNA: TGTGCCAGCACGGGACAGTGGGCTTTTAACTATGGCTACACCTTC; CDR3: CASTGQWAFNYGYTF
size: -; D: TRBD2; V: TRBV5-1; J: TRBJ2-1; length: 17; DNA: TGCGCCAGCAGCCCTGTAGCGGGAGGACGGTCCTACAATGAGCAGTTCTTC; CDR3: CASSPVAGGRSYNEQFF
size: -; D: -; V: TRBV12-5; J: TRBJ1-5; length: 12; DNA: TGTGCTAGTGGTTCCTCCAATCAGCCCCAGCATTTT; CDR3: CASGSSNQPQHF
size: once; D: TRBD1; V: TRBV14; J: TRBJ1-1; length: 15; DNA: TGTGCCAGCAGCCAAAGACAGGGGGCGAGAACTGAAGCTTTCTTT; CDR3: CASSQRQGARTEAFF
size: -; D: TRBD1; V: TRBV5-1; J: TRBJ2-7; length: 13; DNA: TGCGCCAGCAAAATCGGGACAGCATACGAGCAGTACTTC; CDR3: CASKIGTAYEQYF
size: -; D: -; V: TRBV7-2; J: TRBJ2-7; length: 13; DNA: TGTGCCAGCAGCCCCGGGATACTCTACGAGCAGTACTTC; CDR3: CASSPGILYEQYF
size: -; D: TRBD1; V: TRBV4-1; J: TRBJ2-7; length: 15; DNA: TGCGCCAGCAGCCTTGGACAGGTGAGCTCCTACGAGCAGTACTTC; CDR3: CASSLGQVSSYEQYF
size: -; D: -; V: TRBV5-1; J: TRBJ1-2; length: 16; DNA: TGCGCCAGCAGCTTTCGGCAGGGGTCTTCCTTTTATGGCTACACCTTC; CDR3: CASSFRQGSSFYGYTF
size: -; D: TRBD1; V: TRBV27; J: TRBJ2-7; length: 15; DNA: TGTGCCAGCAGTTCCCGACAGGGCCCTAACTACGAGCAGTACTTC; CDR3: CASSSRQGPNYEQYF
size: -; D: -; V: TRBV6-5; J: TRBJ1-3; length: 15; DNA: TGTGCCAGCAGTCAATTACAGGGACCTGGAAACACCATATATTTT; CDR3: CASSQLQGPGNTIYF
size: -; D: -; V: TRBV11-1; J: TRBJ2-2; length: 16; DNA: TGTGCCTCATCGACAGGGGCGGGAGGGGACACCGGGGAGCTGTTTTTT; CDR3: CASSTGAGGDTGELFF
size: -; D: TRBD2; V: TRBV5-4; J: TRBJ2-7; length: 15; DNA: TGTGCCAGCAGCTTGGAACTAGCGGGTGGCTACGAGCAGTACTTC; CDR3: CASSLELAGGYEQYF
size: few; D: TRBD1; V: TRBV6-1; J: TRBJ1-5; length: 14; DNA: TGTGCCAGCAGTGAGGGACAGGGCTATCAGCCCCAGCATTTT; CDR3: CASSEGQGYQPQHF
size: -; D: -; V: TRBV9; J: TRBJ2-3; length: 15; DNA: TGTGCCAGCAGCGTGGAGCCACAACGCACAGATACGCAGTATTTT; CDR3: CASSVEPQRTDTQYF
size: -; D: -; V: TRBV28; J: TRBJ1-1; length: 12; DNA: TGTGCCAGCAGCCGGGGAGACACTGAAGCTTTCTTT; CDR3: CASSRGDTEAFF